A selection of T cell receptor beta chains follows, all from one sample in a study of persistence of HIV-infected CD4 T cells. The method was immunoSEQ multiplex PCR; TCRdb's version includes in-frame clones alone and lacks a portion of them. The sample includes over 35,000 clones, 89% seen only once; the top ten take 1%. These receptors lack a known antigen. Sequencing used CD4+ T cells sorted from PBMCs after roughly 19-hour stimulation, obtained from a patient who received antiretroviral therapy. These receptors all stem from an adult man with HIV who was CMV-seropositive. Both conserved end residues are part of each CDR3. The D gene is left open where the match is weak. Not every row has a clone size; where given, it reads once, few, many or a size class.

d_gene,abundance,j_gene,v_gene,CDR3nt,CDR3aa
NA,NA,TRBJ1-5,TRBV5-4,TGTGCCAGCAGCTTGGGGGGGGTGAACAATCAGCCCCAGCATTTT,CASSLGGVNNQPQHF
NA,NA,TRBJ1-4,TRBV19,TGTGCCAGTAGTCCTCCCTCGGCTCTCCTCGGGGAAAAACTGTTTTTT,CASSPPSALLGEKLFF
NA,NA,TRBJ2-2,TRBV5-1,TGCGCCAGCAGCTCAGGGTCTTTGAACACCGGGGAGCTGTTTTTT,CASSSGSLNTGELFF
TRBD1,NA,TRBJ2-1,TRBV27,TGTGCCAGCACCTATCGGGGACAGGGAGTCAATGAGCAGTTCTTC,CASTYRGQGVNEQFF
NA,NA,TRBJ2-1,TRBV2,TGTGCCAGCAGTCAGGGGATGGGGGACAATGAGCAGTTCTTC,CASSQGMGDNEQFF
TRBD2,NA,TRBJ2-1,TRBV18,TGTGCCAGCTCACCCCCATTAGCGGGGGGGGTTAATGAGCAGTTCTTC,CASSPPLAGGVNEQFF
NA,NA,TRBJ2-3,TRBV15,TGTGCCACCAGCCTAGAGTCCCGGGGACGGAGCACAGATACGCAGTATTTT,CATSLESRGRSTDTQYF
NA,NA,TRBJ1-5,TRBV10-2,TGCGCCAGCAATCCCGGGCCAACCGAGTACAATCAGCCCCAGCATTTT,CASNPGPTEYNQPQHF
NA,NA,TRBJ1-2,TRBV6-2/TRBV6-3,TGTGCCAGCAGTTTTACGGGGCACTATGGCTACACCTTC,CASSFTGHYGYTF
NA,NA,TRBJ1-1,TRBV6-5,TGTGCCAGCATTACCGCCCCGGGGAAGTCTGAAGCTTTCTTT,CASITAPGKSEAFF
NA,NA,TRBJ1-2,TRBV20-1,TGCAGTGCTAGTCCGGGGGTGGGCTACACCTTC,CSASPGVGYTF
NA,NA,TRBJ1-1,TRBV12-3/TRBV12-4,TGTGCCAGCAGTTTAACAGGGTACACTGAAGCTTTCTTT,CASSLTGYTEAFF
TRBD2,NA,TRBJ2-3,TRBV5-6,TGTGCCAGCAGCTTGTCGGGGAGCGGGGCCACAGATACGCAGTATTTT,CASSLSGSGATDTQYF
NA,NA,TRBJ1-2,TRBV12-5,TGTGCTAGTGGTTTGGTACTTGATCGGGGTGGACAGATGGCATTCACCTTC,CASGLVLDRGGQMAFTF
NA,NA,TRBJ2-6,TRBV2,TGTGCCAGCAGTGCGGGGGCCAACGTCCTGACTTTC,CASSAGANVLTF
NA,NA,TRBJ1-1,TRBV21-1,TGTGCCAGCAGCCCCCCACAGGGGGCGTTGAACACTGAAGCTTTCTTT,CASSPPQGALNTEAFF
NA,once,TRBJ1-1,TRBV19,TGTGCCAGTAGGAAAACGGGACCCCGCACTGAAGCTTTCTTT,CASRKTGPRTEAFF
NA,NA,TRBJ1-6,TRBV7-9,TGTGCCAGCAGCTTAGGGGTACGAACAGGGTCACCCCTCCACTTT,CASSLGVRTGSPLHF
TRBD1,NA,TRBJ2-7,TRBV6-2/TRBV6-3,TGTGCCAGCAGTTACGGCCTTTTGGGACAGGGAAATTCCTACGAGCAGTACTTC,CASSYGLLGQGNSYEQYF
NA,NA,TRBJ1-1,TRBV19,TGTGCCGTAAGGACAAATGGGGTGAAGGACACTGAAGCTTTCTTT,CAVRTNGVKDTEAFF
TRBD2,NA,TRBJ2-2,TRBV6-5,TGTGCCAGCAGGGGCGGGGGACGTAACACCGGGGAGCTGTTTTTT,CASRGGGRNTGELFF
NA,NA,TRBJ2-3,TRBV6-5,TGTGCCAGCCTAAAACCGGGACGGGGAGATACGCAGTATTTT,CASLKPGRGDTQYF
NA,NA,TRBJ1-5,TRBV19,TGTGCCAGTAGTCCTCAGACAGGTGGGAACAATCAGCCCCAGCATTTT,CASSPQTGGNNQPQHF
TRBD1,NA,TRBJ1-6,TRBV4-1,TGCGCCAGCAGCCAAGTCGGGCCGACAGGGAATTCACCCCTCCACTTT,CASSQVGPTGNSPLHF
TRBD1,NA,TRBJ2-2,TRBV7-9,TGTGCCAGCAGCCAAGCCCACTCGACAGGGATGAACACCGGGGAGCTGTTTTTT,CASSQAHSTGMNTGELFF
NA,NA,TRBJ1-3,TRBV18,TGTGCCAGCTCACCACCGATGTCGAACTCTGGAAACACCATATATTTT,CASSPPMSNSGNTIYF
TRBD1,few,TRBJ1-5,TRBV7-2,TGTGCCAGCAGCTTTTCACAGGGGGCGAATCAGCCCCAGCATTTT,CASSFSQGANQPQHF
NA,NA,TRBJ2-2,TRBV19,TGTGCCAGTAGTACCCGGAGGCAGACAAACACCGGGGAGCTGTTTTTT,CASSTRRQTNTGELFF
TRBD1,once,TRBJ1-2,TRBV3-1/TRBV3-2,TGTGCCAGCAGCCAATTGACAGGGGGAGGTGGCTACACCTTC,CASSQLTGGGGYTF
NA,NA,TRBJ2-2,TRBV19,TGTGCCAGTAGTATTGGGACCACCGGGGAGCTGTTTTTT,CASSIGTTGELFF
NA,few,TRBJ1-5,TRBV19,TGTGCCAGTTCTCCCCGACAGCCTGATCAGCCCCAGCATTTT,CASSPRQPDQPQHF
NA,NA,TRBJ2-2,TRBV5-1,TGCGCCAGCAGCTCGCAGCCCATCGGGACACTAGACACCGGGGAGCTGTTTTTT,CASSSQPIGTLDTGELFF
TRBD1,NA,TRBJ1-2,TRBV28,TGTGCCAGCAGTCCCGGACAGGGGGTTGATGGCTACACCTTC,CASSPGQGVDGYTF
TRBD1,NA,TRBJ2-2,TRBV9,TGTGCCAGCAGCGCGGGGACAGGGGTGGCCGGGGAGCTGTTTTTT,CASSAGTGVAGELFF
NA,NA,TRBJ1-6,TRBV7-8,TGTGCCAGCAGCCCTCCGGGTTCACCCCTCCACTTT,CASSPPGSPLHF
TRBD1,NA,TRBJ1-1,TRBV30,TGTGCCTGGAGTGTATGGGACAGGGGGACTGAAGCTTTCTTT,CAWSVWDRGTEAFF
NA,NA,TRBJ1-2,TRBV3-1/TRBV3-2,TGTGCCAGCAGCCGCCAGAGAATAAGTTTCTTAGGCTACACCTTC,CASSRQRISFLGYTF
NA,few,TRBJ1-5,TRBV7-8,TGTGCCAGCAGCTTAGCCCCACCAGGCGCGAGCAATCAGCCCCAGCATTTT,CASSLAPPGASNQPQHF
NA,NA,TRBJ2-7,TRBV30,TGTGCCTGGACCTCTTACCGAGAACTAAGACACGAGCAGTACTTC,CAWTSYRELRHEQYF
NA,NA,TRBJ1-1,TRBV10-3,TGTGCCATCAGTGAGGGCGGGGGCACTGAAGCTTTCTTT,CAISEGGGTEAFF
NA,NA,TRBJ2-1,TRBV5-1,TGCGCCAGCAGCCCAACAAGGAATGAGCAGTTCTTC,CASSPTRNEQFF
NA,NA,TRBJ1-5,TRBV28,TGTGCCAGCAGGACGCAGGGGCTTGGGAGCAATCAGCCCCAGCATTTT,CASRTQGLGSNQPQHF
TRBD1,NA,TRBJ2-2,TRBV5-5,TGTGCCAGCAGCTTAGGGACAGTAAACACCGGGGAGCTGTTTTTT,CASSLGTVNTGELFF
TRBD1,NA,TRBJ1-2,TRBV14,TGTGCCAGCAGCCAAGCCGGGGACAGCCGATACCATGGCTACACCTTC,CASSQAGDSRYHGYTF
TRBD1,NA,TRBJ1-2,TRBV14,TGTGCCAGCAGCCAAGATCGGACAGGGGGCTACACCTTC,CASSQDRTGGYTF
NA,NA,TRBJ1-2,TRBV29-1,TGCAGCGTTCGAGGTTTCTATGGCTACACCTTC,CSVRGFYGYTF
NA,NA,TRBJ1-1,TRBV24-1,TGTGCCACCAGTTCCGACAGACTGGGAGAAGCTTTCTTT,CATSSDRLGEAFF